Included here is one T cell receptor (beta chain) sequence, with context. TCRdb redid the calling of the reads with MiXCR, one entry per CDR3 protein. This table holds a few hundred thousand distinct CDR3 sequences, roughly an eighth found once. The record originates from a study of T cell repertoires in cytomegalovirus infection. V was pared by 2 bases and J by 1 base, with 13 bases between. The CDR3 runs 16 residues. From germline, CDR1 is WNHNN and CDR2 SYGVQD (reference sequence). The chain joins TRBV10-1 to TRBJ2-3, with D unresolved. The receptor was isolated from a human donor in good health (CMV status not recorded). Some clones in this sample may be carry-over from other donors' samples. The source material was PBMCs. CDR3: CASSERTPRGTDTQYF. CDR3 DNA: TGCGCCAGCAGTGAGCGGACGCCTCGGGGCACAGATACGCAGTATTTT.